This passage covers 24 T cell receptor beta chains from one sample sequenced in a study of blood T cells in healthy people across ages. Alongside a J-beta primer mix, a sample-barcoded 5' primer served in a second PCR lasting about 7 to 12 cycles. TCRdb re-analysed the 5' RACE reads in MiXCR, keeping a single row per CDR3 protein. Of roughly 1.9 million distinct CDR3 sequences listed, 35% to 50% are singletons. Input material: blood. All receptors come from a human donor in good health.

This clonotype was found many times. J is TRBJ1-2 and V is TRBV6-6, with TRBD1 matching 10 bases. The CDR3 is made up of 14 amino acids. Germline values: CDR1 MNHNY, CDR2 SVGAGI (reference sequence). Trimming took 4 bases from V and 3 from J; bases not matched to a gene: 2. The CDR3 region has the DNA TGTGCCAGCAGTTCCGGGACAGGGGACTATGGCTACACCTTC. Encoded protein: CASSSGTGDYGYTF.

This clonotype appeared once. The gene calls are TRBV13 and TRBJ1-1, with unresolved D. Looked up from germline, CDR1 is PRHDT and CDR2 is FYEKMQ (reference sequence). V lost 2 bases and J lost 0, with 13 bases in between. The CDR3 is 16 amino acids. As DNA, the CDR3 is TGTGCCAGCAGCTTACTCGGCAGCTTATTGAACACTGAAGCTTTCTTT. Translated, it gives CASSLLGSLLNTEAFF.

The rearrangement uses TRBV20-1 and TRBJ1-5; no clear D gene. V was trimmed by 6 bases and J by 1 base, leaving 10 bases between them. Germline assignment: CDR1 DFQATT and CDR2 SNEGSKA (reference sequence). CDR3 length: 13 amino acids. CDR3 region: CSATTRSNQPQHF. DNA of the CDR3: TGCAGTGCAACCACCCGAAGCAATCAGCCCCAGCATTTT.

The rearrangement uses TRBV4-3 and TRBJ1-2; the D is unclear. Germline V CDR1 and CDR2: LGHNA, YSLEER. V lost 1 base and J lost 7, with 10 bases in between. There are 13 residues in the CDR3. The CDR3 sequence is CASSQGGGIGYTF. CDR3 DNA: TGCGCCAGCAGCCAAGGGGGAGGGATTGGCTACACCTTC.

In its sample, this clonotype was seen a few times. This chain uses TRBV4-1 with TRBJ1-2, with D unresolved. Germline V gene lookup returns CDR1 MGHRA and CDR2 YSYEKL. The CDR3 has 15 residues. The V and J ends lost 3 bases and 10 bases respectively, with 21 bases between them. The CDR3: CASSHDPRLIDDYTF. The DNA for the CDR3 is TGCGCCAGCAGCCATGATCCCCGGTTAATCGACGACTACACCTTC.

This chain uses TRBV20-1 with TRBJ2-1; 11 bases are shared with TRBD2. The CDR3 loop spans 20 amino acids. Germline V CDR1 and CDR2: DFQATT, SNEGSKA (reference sequence). V shed 0 bases and J 2 bases; nucleotides not matched to a gene: 15. The CDR3 protein is CSARDRRGLAGGGTYNEQFF. CDR3 DNA sequence: TGCAGTGCTAGAGATAGGAGGGGGCTAGCGGGGGGAGGAACCTACAATGAGCAGTTCTTC.

The chain links TRBV30 to TRBJ2-7; perhaps TRBD2 as D (6 bases). CDR3 size: 17 residues. The germline V gene has CDR1 GTSNPN and CDR2 SVGIG (reference sequence). V lost 0 bases, J lost 0 bases, and 18 bases lay in between. The CDR3 loop is CAWSVLGGSPGSYEQYF. Here the CDR3 DNA reads TGTGCCTGGAGTGTACTCGGGGGATCCCCCGGCTCCTACGAGCAGTACTTC.

This chain connects TRBV6-2 or TRBV6-3 to TRBJ1-1; D unclear. The CDR3 runs 12 residues. Trimming shortened V by 8 bases and J by 0 bases, and 7 bases separated the two germline ends. Germline V lookup: CDR1 MNHEY, CDR2 SVGEGT. CDR3 sequence: CASAWMNTEAFF. In DNA, the CDR3 is TGTGCCAGCGCTTGGATGAACACTGAAGCTTTCTTT.

This clonotype came up a few times. The chain carries TRBV29-1 and TRBJ2-7; TRBD2 is a possible D gene (7 bases). The CDR3 has 16 amino acids. V dropped 0 bases and J dropped 0 bases, with 15 bases sitting between them. Germline V gives CDR1 SQVTM, CDR2 ANQGSEA. In DNA, the CDR3 is TGCAGCGTTGAAGACAGCGGGACACCCAACTCCTACGAGCAGTACTTC. Translated, it gives CSVEDSGTPNSYEQYF.

The rearrangement links TRBV5-1 to TRBJ1-6, with D tentatively TRBD1 (5 bases). This CDR3 spans 16 amino acids. V was pared by 4 bases and J by 9 bases, with 20 bases between. The germline V gene has CDR1 SGHRS and CDR2 YFSETQ. This CDR3 reads CASSQIPDRVSSPLHF. The CDR3 DNA is TGCGCCAGCAGCCAAATCCCCGACAGAGTATCTTCACCCCTCCACTTT.

This clonotype has more than one count but fewer than ten. The chain is built from TRBV25-1 and TRBJ2-5; weak D call: TRBD1 (7 bases). The CDR3 extends over 15 amino acids. Between the trimmed V and J ends, which lost 1 base and 7 bases, there was a span of 16 bases. Per the germline V gene, CDR1 is MGHDK and CDR2 is SYGVNS. In DNA, the CDR3 is TGTGCCAGCAGTGAATCAGACAGGGATAGCGGGACCCAGTACTTC. This gives the protein CASSESDRDSGTQYF.

As to this clonotype: The junction differs from germline at one of its ends, possibly a read error. The genes are TRBV3-1 and TRBJ2-7, with D possibly matching TRBD2 (6 bases). CDR3 length: 14 amino acids. CDR1 is LGHDT, CDR2 YNNKEL, per germline (reference sequence). In DNA form, the CDR3 reads TGCGCCAGCAGCTTGGACGGGGGACCTGGTGAGCAGTACTTC. This gives the protein CASSLDGGPGEQYF.

This clonotype appeared once. The gene calls are TRBV7-2 and TRBJ1-3; possibly TRBD1 for D (5 bases). Germline V lookup: CDR1 SGHTA, CDR2 FQGNSA. The CDR3 consists of 15 residues. The V end was cut by 3 bases, the J end by 4 bases, with 13 bases between. The CDR3 nucleotides read TGTGCCAGCAGCTTTGGGGCAGGGATGGGAAACACCATATATTTT. Its translation is CASSFGAGMGNTIYF.

Here the CDR3 DNA reads TGCAGCGTCCACCTGGGCGGTGCAGGGGTCGCGAGCTATGGCTACACCTTC. It encodes CSVHLGGAGVASYGYTF. The V and J genes are TRBV29-1 and TRBJ1-2; D is possibly TRBD1 (6 bases). From germline, CDR1 is SQVTM and CDR2 ANQGSEA. The length of the CDR3 is 17 residues. V dropped 6 bases and J dropped 4 bases, with 27 bases sitting between them.

This clonotype was seen more than once but under ten times. This chain's CDR3 is CSANPTPLDTQYF. The CDR3 DNA reads TGCAGTGCCAACCCCACACCGTTGGATACGCAGTATTTT. The rearrangement links TRBV20-1 to TRBJ2-3, with no clear D. The CDR3 is made up of 13 amino acids. V was cut by 6 bases and J by 6 bases, with 16 bases left in between. From germline, CDR1 is DFQATT and CDR2 SNEGSKA (reference sequence).

This clonotype was seen ten or more times. The V call is TRBV7-9, the J call TRBJ2-7, with D uncertain. The V end lost 1 base, the J end lost 0 bases, and 7 bases lay between the germline ends. The CDR3 contains 14 residues. The V gene's germline CDR1 is SEHNR and CDR2 FQNEAQ (reference sequence). The CDR3 sequence: CASSLDGFSYEQYF. CDR3 nucleotide sequence: TGTGCCAGCAGCTTAGACGGATTCTCCTACGAGCAGTACTTC. Full variable domain (outside the CDR3, taken from reference TRBV7-9 and TRBJ2-7): DTGVSQNPRHKITKRGQNVTFRCDPISEHNRLYWYRQTLGQGPEFLTYFQNEAQLEKSRLLSDRFSAERPKGSFSTLEIQRTEQGDSAMYLCASSLDGFSYEQYFGPGTRLTVT.

The V and J genes are TRBV7-2 and TRBJ2-7, with 10 nucleotides matching TRBD1. The V and J ends lost 5 bases and 1 base, in that order; junction bases with no gene match: 11. Germline V lookup: CDR1 SGHTA, CDR2 FQGNSA. This CDR3 has 17 residues. The CDR3 spells CASSQTGTGDLSYEQYF. For the CDR3, the DNA is TGTGCCAGCAGCCAAACCGGGACAGGGGATTTATCCTACGAGCAGTACTTC.

In the case of this clonotype: At one of its ends the junction is not consistent with the germline gene, which may arise from a read error. V is TRBV4-3 and J is TRBJ2-3; 8 bases map to TRBD2. Per the germline V gene, CDR1 is LGHNA and CDR2 is YSLEER. CDR3 size: 16 residues. The CDR3 protein is CTSSQDSGGGTDTQYF. The CDR3 nucleotides are TGCACCAGCAGCCAAGACAGCGGGGGAGGCACAGATACGCAGTATTTT.

V gene TRBV6-2 or TRBV6-3 combines with J gene TRBJ1-2, with D maybe TRBD1 (5 bases). Germline V gene lookup returns CDR1 MNHEY and CDR2 SVGEGT. This CDR3 has 14 amino acids. V shed 6 bases and J shed 4 bases, with 15 bases lying between them. The CDR3 DNA sequence: TGTGCCAGCAGACCTCCGGGACGGATCTATGGCTACACCTTC. As protein: CASRPPGRIYGYTF.

J is TRBJ1-2 and V is TRBV4-2; D is undetermined. This CDR3 has 16 residues. Trimming took 0 bases from V and 0 from J, leaving 11 bases between them. Germline-derived CDR1 and CDR2 are LGHNA and YNFKEQ. The CDR3 here is CASSQEGYLANYGYTF. CDR3 in DNA: TGTGCCAGCAGCCAAGAGGGGTACCTAGCTAACTATGGCTACACCTTC.

The CDR3 DNA sequence: TGTGCCAGCAGCTTATACGAGGGGGGGCCCGTTGAGACCCAGTACTTC. This sequence encodes CASSLYEGGPVETQYF. The rearrangement uses TRBV7-2 and TRBJ2-5; the D gene is possibly TRBD2 (7 bases). The CDR3 is 16 residues long. Germline CDR1 is SGHTA and CDR2 is FQGNSA. Trimming removed 2 bases at V and 5 bases at J, with 18 bases between.

The chain combines TRBV20-1 with TRBJ2-3; no reliable D call. Trimming removed 1 base from V and 5 bases from J, with 4 bases in between. CDR1 and CDR2 (germline): DFQATT, SNEGSKA (reference sequence). This CDR3 is 11 amino acids long. The CDR3 loop is CSARAIDTQYF. The CDR3 bases are TGCAGTGCTAGAGCTATAGATACGCAGTATTTT.

This clonotype was counted a few times. The J gene is TRBJ2-3, the V gene TRBV20-1, with 8 bases matching TRBD2. The germline CDR1 and CDR2 sequences are DFQATT and SNEGSKA (reference sequence). J was trimmed by 1 base and V by 5 bases; bases with no gene match: 14. The length of the CDR3 is 17 residues. The CDR3 here is CSAFGRAGGRRTDTQYF. The CDR3 nucleotides are TGCAGTGCTTTCGGTCGGGCGGGGGGCCGACGCACAGATACGCAGTATTTT.

Only one count was recorded for this clonotype. The chain has TRBV29-1 and TRBJ2-5; the D is unclear. The V end was cut by 3 bases, the J end by 5 bases, with 7 bases between. The CDR3 totals 11 residues. Germline CDR1 is SQVTM and CDR2 is ANQGSEA. The CDR3: CSVEGSETQYF. CDR3 in DNA: TGCAGCGTTGAGGGAAGTGAGACCCAGTACTTC.